The 17 T cell receptor beta chains reported below all come from one sample, sequenced in a study of Graves' ophthalmopathy and Graves' hyperthyroidism. Amplification of TCR beta CDR3 regions used RNA transcripts. Second-round multiplex PCR came after first-round RT-PCR with HTBI primers. TCRdb re-called the multiplex PCR reads with MiXCR, one entry per CDR3 protein. Counted here are around 660,000 distinct CDR3 sequences, roughly 41% occurring once; the ten biggest clones make up roughly 3%. The sequencing sample was made of peripheral blood. All receptors come from an adult man with Graves' ophthalmopathy.

This clonotype was seen ten or more times. The V call is TRBV6-5, the J call TRBJ2-7; 7 positions match TRBD1. The germline CDR1 and CDR2 sequences are MNHEY and SVGAGI. V lost 5 bases and J lost 5; bases outside the gene matches: 9. The CDR3 is made up of 14 amino acids. The CDR3 loop reads CASSSRDSPHEQYF. Here the CDR3 DNA reads TGTGCCAGCAGTAGCCGGGACAGCCCCCACGAGCAGTACTTC.

Written as DNA, the CDR3 is TGCAGTGCTAGAGTATGGACAGGGGCTGAAGCTTTCTTT. This sequence encodes CSARVWTGAEAFF. The chain is built from TRBV20-1 and TRBJ1-1, with TRBD1 matching 9 bases. Germline CDR1 is DFQATT and CDR2 is SNEGSKA (reference sequence). The J segment lost 6 bases and the V segment lost 1 base, leaving 3 bases of the junction unmatched. The CDR3 covers 13 residues.

As regards this clonotype: The CDR3 carries no conserved terminal phenylalanine or tryptophan, so it likely arises from a read error. V is TRBV20-1 and J is TRBJ1-5; the match to TRBD1 covers 8 bases. The CDR3 extends over 13 amino acids. Germline lookup yields CDR1 DFQATT and CDR2 SNEGSKA (reference sequence). The trim removed 5 bases at V and 4 bases at J, leaving 4 bases unmatched. For the CDR3, the DNA is TGCAGTGCTGCCGGACAGGGAAATCAGCCCCAGCATGGT. It codes for CSAAGQGNQPQHG.

This clonotype was seen many times. This chain's CDR3 is CASSQSLQGWAEAFF. The CDR3 nucleotides read TGCGCCAGCAGCCAATCCCTACAGGGGTGGGCTGAAGCTTTCTTT. The chain has TRBV4-1 and TRBJ1-1, with 7 bases identical to TRBD1. The V and J ends lost 2 bases and 6 bases, in that order; junction bases with no gene match: 9. This CDR3 has 15 amino acids. CDR1 MGHRA and CDR2 YSYEKL come from the germline V gene.

This clonotype was counted many times. The gene calls are TRBV7-9 and TRBJ1-3; the D gene is possibly TRBD1 (6 bases). V dropped 5 bases and J dropped 0 bases, with 14 bases sitting between them. This CDR3 contains 16 residues. The germline CDR1 and CDR2 sequences are SEHNR and FQNEAQ (reference sequence). The CDR3 sequence: CASSAYPGASGNTIYF. CDR3 DNA sequence: TGTGCCAGCAGCGCCTACCCGGGGGCCTCTGGAAACACCATATATTTT.

This clonotype was recorded many times. J is TRBJ1-2 and V is TRBV2, with D unclear. CDR3 length: 13 amino acids. The V end was cut by 5 bases, the J end by 1 base, with 8 bases between. Germline V gene lookup returns CDR1 SNHLY and CDR2 FYNNEI. The CDR3 loop reads CASSQDVNYGYTF. CDR3 in DNA: TGTGCCAGCAGTCAAGATGTTAACTATGGCTACACCTTC.

The chain links TRBV5-1 to TRBJ1-1; TRBD1 agrees at 9 bases. Germline CDR1 SGHRS, CDR2 YFSETQ. Trimming took 3 bases from V and 1 from J; bases not matched to a gene: 7. This CDR3 has 16 residues. The CDR3 sequence is CASSWGQGITNTEAFF. CDR3 DNA: TGCGCCAGCAGCTGGGGACAGGGAATAACGAACACTGAAGCTTTCTTT. The full variable domain, with the rest looked up from reference TRBV5-1 and TRBJ1-1, is KAGVTQTPRYLIKTRGQQVTLSCSPISGHRSVSWYQQTPGQGLQFLFEYFSETQRNKGNFPGRFSGRQFSNSRSEMNVSTLELGDSALYLCASSWGQGITNTEAFFGQGTRLTVV.

This clonotype was counted many times. The V gene is TRBV12-3 or TRBV12-4, the J gene TRBJ2-5, with TRBD2 identical over 8 bases. The ends lost 8 bases at V and 5 bases at J; junction bases unmatched: 13. The CDR3 is made up of 15 amino acids. CDR3 sequence: CASGKREPSRETQYF. DNA of the CDR3: TGTGCCAGCGGAAAGCGGGAGCCCTCACGGGAGACCCAGTACTTC.

Remarks on this clonotype: This may be a read error: a much more frequent sequence differs by one nucleotide. This sequence joins TRBV19 and TRBJ2-5; perhaps TRBD2 as D (6 bases). The germline V gene encodes CDR1 LNHDA and CDR2 SQIVND (reference sequence). There are 17 residues in the CDR3. CDR3 DNA sequence: TGTGCCGGTAGTACGTCCGGGACTTTCTATTCTTGGGAGACCCAGTACTTC. This encodes CAGSTSGTFYSWETQYF.

This clonotype has a count of ten or more. The chain links TRBV20-1 to TRBJ2-7; no definite D call. V was cut by 1 base and J by 2 bases, with 9 bases left in between. Looked up from germline, CDR1 is DFQATT and CDR2 is SNEGSKA (reference sequence). CDR3 length: 13 amino acids. CDR3 loop: CSARGYGPYEQYF. DNA for the CDR3: TGCAGTGCTAGAGGATACGGCCCCTACGAGCAGTACTTC.

This chain uses TRBV19 with TRBJ1-2, with TRBD1 identical over 7 bases. This CDR3 spans 16 amino acids. The ends lost 5 bases at V and 2 bases at J; junction bases unmatched: 11. CDR1 is LNHDA and CDR2 is SQIVND in the germline V gene (reference sequence). CDR3 bases: TGTGCCAGTAGTCACCTCCCAGGACAGGAGAACTATGGCTACACCTTC. It encodes CASSHLPGQENYGYTF. The variable domain in full, with the rest retrieved from reference TRBV19 and TRBJ1-2, is DGGITQSPKYLFRKEGQNVTLSCEQNLNHDAMYWYRQDPGQGLRLIYYSQIVNDFQKGDIAEGYSVSREKKESFPLTVTSAQKNPTAFYLCASSHLPGQENYGYTFGSGTRLTVV.

The V and J genes are TRBV29-1 and TRBJ2-5; D unclear. The J call may be faulty, since TRBJ2-1 better matches the DNA end. CDR1 is SQVTM, CDR2 ANQGSEA, per germline. CDR3 length: 12 amino acids. Here the CDR3 reads CSVEARYNEQFF. DNA of the CDR3: TGCAGCGTTGAAGCTAGATACAATGAGCAGTTCTTC.

This clonotype was found many times. The chain is built from TRBV29-1 and TRBJ2-7; the D is unclear. V dropped 0 bases and J dropped 2 bases, with 8 bases sitting between them. The CDR3 covers 13 residues. Germline CDR1 is SQVTM and CDR2 is ANQGSEA. In nucleotides, the CDR3 is TGCAGCGTTGAAGATCGGCTGACCTACGAGCAGTACTTC. Translated, it gives CSVEDRLTYEQYF.

This sequence joins TRBV9 and TRBJ2-5; 9 nucleotides align to TRBD2. Trimming cost V 4 bases and J 4 bases; bases outside gene matches: 11. Germline CDR1 and CDR2: SGDLS and YYNGEE. The CDR3 runs to 16 residues. The CDR3 spells CASSPRVAGEAETQYF. Here the CDR3 DNA reads TGTGCCAGCAGCCCCCGTGTAGCGGGAGAGGCAGAGACCCAGTACTTC.

This clonotype was observed many times. V is TRBV29-1 and J is TRBJ1-5, with 7 bases aligning to TRBD1. V was clipped by 4 bases and J by 5 bases; unmatched bases: 11. The length of the CDR3 is 15 residues. CDR1 and CDR2 from the germline V gene are SQVTM and ANQGSEA. CDR3 nucleotides: TGCAGCGTTGTTCAGGGGGATGGGTGGCATCAGCCCCAGCATTTT. Translated, it gives CSVVQGDGWHQPQHF.

Concerning this clonotype: It is likely a read error, because the conserved phenylalanine at the end of the CDR3 is missing. The chain combines TRBV29-1 with TRBJ2-7; weak D call: TRBD1 (6 bases). Trimming left V 8 bases short and J 3 bases short, with 11 bases between. Per germline, CDR1 SQVTM and CDR2 ANQGSEA. CDR3 length: 11 residues. The CDR3 sequence is CSRSRGYEQYL. CDR3 DNA: TGCAGCCGATCCAGGGGCTACGAGCAGTACCTC.

Worth noting for this clonotype: This sequence may be a read error, since a much larger clone differs from it by one base. The chain recombines TRBV20-1 with TRBJ1-1; no clear D. The CDR3 runs to 14 residues. Trimming pared 3 bases from V and 1 base from J, leaving 12 bases between. The germline CDR1 and CDR2 sequences are DFQATT and SNEGSKA (reference sequence). CDR3 bases: TGCAGTGCTAGTGTATTAGGGCCGAACACTGAAGCTTTCTTT. Translated, it gives CSASVLGPNTEAFF.